This T cell receptor beta chain was observed in a study of regulatory T cells in long-lasting Graves disease. This clonotype was detected a few times. Germline V lookup: CDR1 MNHNS, CDR2 SASEGT. V was cut by 0 bases and J by 6 bases, with 15 bases left in between. The CDR3 is 15 residues long. Time point defined: newly diagnosed GD, antithyroid drugs for less than 3 months. Construction of the TCR library relied on RNA isolated from PBMCs. The peripheral blood volume drawn was about 9 milliliters, and it was collected into EDTA tubes. Construction of the TCR beta libraries employed iRepertoire HTBI primers in conjunction with Arm-PCR of CDR3 regions. TCRdb reanalysed the multiplex PCR reads using MiXCR and keeps one entry per CDR3 protein. The table lists around 480,000 distinct CDR3 sequences, about 16% of them singletons. This sample also belongs to another study, concerning T cells in Graves' hyperthyroidism and ophthalmopathy. From that paper: The HTBI primer set served for first-round RT-PCR of the TCR CDR3.

The rearrangement uses TRBV6-1 and TRBJ2-7; tentatively, D is TRBD2 (7 bases). The material was peripheral blood mononuclear cells (PBMCs), obtained at new diagnosis, from a patient treated with antithyroid drugs. The source is a woman aged 35-65 years with Graves disease. The CDR3 region has the DNA TGTGCCAGCAGTGAAGCTGTATCGGGGGGCGCCGAGCAGTACTTC. Translating it yields CASSEAVSGGAEQYF.